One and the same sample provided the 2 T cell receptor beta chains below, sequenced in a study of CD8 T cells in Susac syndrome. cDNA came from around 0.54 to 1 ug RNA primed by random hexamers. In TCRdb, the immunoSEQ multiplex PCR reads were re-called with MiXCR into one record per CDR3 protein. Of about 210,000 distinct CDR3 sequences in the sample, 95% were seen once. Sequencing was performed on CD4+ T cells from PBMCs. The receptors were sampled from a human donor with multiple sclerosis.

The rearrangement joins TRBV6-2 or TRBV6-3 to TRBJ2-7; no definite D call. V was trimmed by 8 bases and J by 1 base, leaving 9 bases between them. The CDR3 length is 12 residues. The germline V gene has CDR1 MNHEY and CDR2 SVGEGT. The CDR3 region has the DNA TGTGCCAGCCACACTGAATCCTACGAGCAGTACTTC. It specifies CASHTESYEQYF.

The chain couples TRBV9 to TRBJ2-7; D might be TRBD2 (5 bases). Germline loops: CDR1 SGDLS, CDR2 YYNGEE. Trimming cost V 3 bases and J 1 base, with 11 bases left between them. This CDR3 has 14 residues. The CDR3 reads CASSAGGLSYEQYF. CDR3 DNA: TGTGCCAGCAGCGCCGGAGGACTTTCCTACGAGCAGTACTTC.